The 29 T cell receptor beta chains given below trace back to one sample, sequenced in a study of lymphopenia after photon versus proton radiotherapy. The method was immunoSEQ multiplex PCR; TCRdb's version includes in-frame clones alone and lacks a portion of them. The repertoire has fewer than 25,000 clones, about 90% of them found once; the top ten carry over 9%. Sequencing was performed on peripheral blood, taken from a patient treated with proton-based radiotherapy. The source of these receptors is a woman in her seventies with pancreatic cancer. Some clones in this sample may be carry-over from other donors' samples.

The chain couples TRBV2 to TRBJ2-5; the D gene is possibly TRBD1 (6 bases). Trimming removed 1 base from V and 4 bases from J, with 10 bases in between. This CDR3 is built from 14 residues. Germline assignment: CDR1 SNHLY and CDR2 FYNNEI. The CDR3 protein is CASSEGQGIETQYF. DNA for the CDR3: TGTGCCAGCAGTGAAGGTCAGGGGATAGAGACCCAGTACTTC.

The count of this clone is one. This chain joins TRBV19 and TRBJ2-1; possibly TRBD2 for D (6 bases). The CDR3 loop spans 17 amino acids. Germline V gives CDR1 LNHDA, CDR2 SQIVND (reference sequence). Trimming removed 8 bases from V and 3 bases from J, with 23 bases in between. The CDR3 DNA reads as TGTGCCAGTTCAAAGGAGGGGTCGGGAGCCCTCTACAATGAGCAGTTCTTC. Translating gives CASSKEGSGALYNEQFF.

This CDR3 is CASTSRNTEAFF. Written as DNA, the CDR3 is TGTGCCAGCACCAGCAGGAACACTGAAGCTTTCTTT. This chain uses TRBV7-9 with TRBJ1-1, with D unclear. The length of the CDR3 is 12 residues. V dropped 7 bases and J dropped 1 base, with 7 bases sitting between them. Germline V lookup: CDR1 SEHNR, CDR2 FQNEAQ (reference sequence).

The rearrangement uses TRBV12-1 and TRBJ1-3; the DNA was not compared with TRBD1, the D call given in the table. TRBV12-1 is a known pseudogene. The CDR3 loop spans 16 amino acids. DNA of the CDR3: TGTGCCAGCAGCTCCAGAGGGACAGGGGTGGGAAACACCATATATTTT. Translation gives CASSSRGTGVGNTIYF.

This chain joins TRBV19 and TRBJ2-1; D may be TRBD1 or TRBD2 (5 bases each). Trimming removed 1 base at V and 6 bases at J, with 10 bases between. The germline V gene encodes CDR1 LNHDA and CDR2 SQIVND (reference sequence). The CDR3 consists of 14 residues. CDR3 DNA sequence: TGTGCCAGTAGTATAGGGGGGACGGGCAATGAGCAGTTCTTC. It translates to CASSIGGTGNEQFF.

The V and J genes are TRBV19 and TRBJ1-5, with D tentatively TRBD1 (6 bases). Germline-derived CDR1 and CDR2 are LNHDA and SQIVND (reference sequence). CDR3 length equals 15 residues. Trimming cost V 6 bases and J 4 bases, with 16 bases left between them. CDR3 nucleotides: TGTGCCAGTAGCCCTGCGACAGGCCCGAATCAGCCCCAGCATTTT. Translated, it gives CASSPATGPNQPQHF.

CDR3 residues: CASRTPQGTLHF. In DNA form, the CDR3 reads TGTGCCAGCAGGACACCACAGGGCACCCTCCACTTT. This sequence joins TRBV2 and TRBJ1-6, with a tentative D call TRBD1 (6 bases). V gave up 6 bases and J gave up 14 bases, with 14 bases separating them. CDR1 and CDR2 (germline): SNHLY, FYNNEI. This CDR3 has 12 amino acids. Looking up the rest from reference TRBV2 and TRBJ1-6 gives the full variable domain: EPEVTQTPSHQVTQMGQEVILRCVPISNHLYFYWYRQILGQKVEFLVSFYNNEISEKSEIFDDQFSVERPDGSNFTLKIRSTKLEDSAMYFCASRTPQGTLHFGNGTRLTVT.

DNA for the CDR3: TGTGCCAGTAGTCCGGGGACAGGGGGCGCCTACGAGCAGTACTTC. It codes for CASSPGTGGAYEQYF. The chain joins TRBV19 to TRBJ2-7, with TRBD1 matching over 12 bases. CDR3 length: 15 residues. The J segment lost 2 bases and the V segment lost 5 bases, leaving 4 bases of the junction unmatched. CDR1 and CDR2 (germline): LNHDA, SQIVND (reference sequence).

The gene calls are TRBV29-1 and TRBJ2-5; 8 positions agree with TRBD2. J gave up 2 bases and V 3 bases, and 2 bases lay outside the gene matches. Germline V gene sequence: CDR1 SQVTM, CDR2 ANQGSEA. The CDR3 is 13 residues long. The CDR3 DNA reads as TGCAGCGTTGACGGGGGGGTTCAAGAGACCCAGTACTTC. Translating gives CSVDGGVQETQYF.

The CDR3 here is CASSGPGQGAEAFF. DNA of the CDR3: TGTGCCAGCAGCGGACCGGGACAGGGTGCTGAAGCTTTCTTT. The chain combines TRBV7-9 with TRBJ1-1; 9 bases align to TRBD1. Germline values: CDR1 SEHNR, CDR2 FQNEAQ (reference sequence). The CDR3 is 14 residues long. Trimming removed 5 bases from V and 6 bases from J; junction bases left unmatched: 7.

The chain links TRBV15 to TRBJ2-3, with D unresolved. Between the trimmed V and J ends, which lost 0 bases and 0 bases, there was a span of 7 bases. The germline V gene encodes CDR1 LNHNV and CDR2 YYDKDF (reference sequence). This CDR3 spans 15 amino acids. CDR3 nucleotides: TGTGCCACCAGCAGAGATCGAAAGAGCACAGATACGCAGTATTTT. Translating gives CATSRDRKSTDTQYF.

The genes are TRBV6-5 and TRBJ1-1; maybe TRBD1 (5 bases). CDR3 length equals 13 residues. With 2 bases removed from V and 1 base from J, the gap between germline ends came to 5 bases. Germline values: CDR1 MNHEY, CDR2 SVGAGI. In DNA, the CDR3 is TGTGCCAGCAGTTACGGACAGAACACTGAAGCTTTCTTT. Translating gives CASSYGQNTEAFF.

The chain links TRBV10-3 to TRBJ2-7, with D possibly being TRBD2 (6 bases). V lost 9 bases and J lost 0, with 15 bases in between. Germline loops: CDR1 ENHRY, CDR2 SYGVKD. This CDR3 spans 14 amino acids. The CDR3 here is CAIKRARSSYEQYF. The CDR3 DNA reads TGTGCCATTAAGCGGGCCAGGAGCTCCTACGAGCAGTACTTC.

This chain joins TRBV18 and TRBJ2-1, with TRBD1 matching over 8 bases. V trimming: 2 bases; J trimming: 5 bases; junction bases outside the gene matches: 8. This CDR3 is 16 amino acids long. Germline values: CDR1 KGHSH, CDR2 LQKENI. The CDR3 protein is CASSPGGTGVNNEQFF. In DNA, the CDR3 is TGTGCCAGCTCACCAGGGGGGACAGGTGTCAACAATGAGCAGTTCTTC.

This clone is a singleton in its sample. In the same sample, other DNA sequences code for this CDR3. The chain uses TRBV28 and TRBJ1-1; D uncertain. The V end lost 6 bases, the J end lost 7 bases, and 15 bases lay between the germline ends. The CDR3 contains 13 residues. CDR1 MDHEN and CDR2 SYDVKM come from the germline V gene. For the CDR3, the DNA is TGTGCCAGCAGGGACCAGGTGTGGGGTGAAGCTTTCTTT. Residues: CASRDQVWGEAFF.

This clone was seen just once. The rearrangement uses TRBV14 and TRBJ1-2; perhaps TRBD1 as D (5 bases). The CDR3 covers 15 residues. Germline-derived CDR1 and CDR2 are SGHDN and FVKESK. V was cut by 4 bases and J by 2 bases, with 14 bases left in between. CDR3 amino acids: CASSRGTGINYGYTF. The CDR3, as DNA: TGTGCCAGCAGCCGTGGGACGGGGATAAACTATGGCTACACCTTC.

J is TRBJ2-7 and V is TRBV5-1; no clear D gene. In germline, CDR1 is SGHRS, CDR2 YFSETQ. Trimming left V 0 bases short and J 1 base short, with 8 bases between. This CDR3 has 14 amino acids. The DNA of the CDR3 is TGCGCCAGCAGCTTGGTGCCGGGTTCCTACGAGCAGTACTTC. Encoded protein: CASSLVPGSYEQYF.

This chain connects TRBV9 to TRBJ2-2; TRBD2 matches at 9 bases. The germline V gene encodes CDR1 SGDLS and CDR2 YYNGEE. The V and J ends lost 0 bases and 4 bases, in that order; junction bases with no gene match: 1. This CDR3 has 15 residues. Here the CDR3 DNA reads TGTGCCAGCAGCGTAGTTAGCGGGGGCACCGGGGAGCTGTTTTTT. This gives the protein CASSVVSGGTGELFF.

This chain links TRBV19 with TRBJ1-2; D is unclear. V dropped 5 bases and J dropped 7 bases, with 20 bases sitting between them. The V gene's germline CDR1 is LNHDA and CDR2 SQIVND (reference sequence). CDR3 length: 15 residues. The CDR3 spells CASSARGSESFGYTF. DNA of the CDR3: TGTGCCAGTAGTGCCCGCGGGAGTGAATCTTTTGGCTACACCTTC.

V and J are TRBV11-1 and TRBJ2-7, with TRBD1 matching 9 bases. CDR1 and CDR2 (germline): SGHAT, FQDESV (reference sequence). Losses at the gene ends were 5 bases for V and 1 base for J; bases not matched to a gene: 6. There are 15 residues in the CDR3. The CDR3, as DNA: TGTGCCAGCAGCAGCCCGGGACAGGGATCCTACGAGCAGTACTTC. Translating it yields CASSSPGQGSYEQYF.

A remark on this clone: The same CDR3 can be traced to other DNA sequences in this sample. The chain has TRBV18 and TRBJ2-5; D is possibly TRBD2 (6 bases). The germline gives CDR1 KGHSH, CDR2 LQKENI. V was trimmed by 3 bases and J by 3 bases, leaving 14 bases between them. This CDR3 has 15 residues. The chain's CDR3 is CASSPAGRSKETQYF. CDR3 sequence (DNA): TGTGCCAGCTCACCGGCGGGACGGAGTAAAGAGACCCAGTACTTC.

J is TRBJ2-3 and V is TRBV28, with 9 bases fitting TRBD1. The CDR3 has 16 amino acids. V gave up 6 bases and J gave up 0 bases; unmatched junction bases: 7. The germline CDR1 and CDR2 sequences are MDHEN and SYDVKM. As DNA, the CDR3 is TGTGCCAGCAGCATACAGGGGGCTTCTAGCACAGATACGCAGTATTTT. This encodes CASSIQGASSTDTQYF.

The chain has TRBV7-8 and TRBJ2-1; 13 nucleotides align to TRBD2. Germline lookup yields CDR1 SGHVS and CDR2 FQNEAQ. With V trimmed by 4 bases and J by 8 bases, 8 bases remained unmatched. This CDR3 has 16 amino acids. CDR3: CASSSRTSGSRDEQFF. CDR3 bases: TGTGCCAGCAGCTCGCGGACTAGCGGGAGCAGGGATGAGCAGTTCTTC.

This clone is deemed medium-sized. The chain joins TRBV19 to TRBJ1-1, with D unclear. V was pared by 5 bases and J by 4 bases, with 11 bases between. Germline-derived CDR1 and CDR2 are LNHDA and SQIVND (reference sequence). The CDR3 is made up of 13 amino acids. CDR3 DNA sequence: TGTGCCAGTAGTGAAGGTGGCGGCACTGAAGCTTTCTTT. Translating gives CASSEGGGTEAFF.

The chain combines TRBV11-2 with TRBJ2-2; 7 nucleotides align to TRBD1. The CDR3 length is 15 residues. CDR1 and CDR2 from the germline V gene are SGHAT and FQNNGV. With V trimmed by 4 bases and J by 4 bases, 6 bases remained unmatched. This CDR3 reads CASSSRQGSTGELFF. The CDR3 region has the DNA TGTGCCAGCAGCTCCCGACAGGGAAGCACCGGGGAGCTGTTTTTT.

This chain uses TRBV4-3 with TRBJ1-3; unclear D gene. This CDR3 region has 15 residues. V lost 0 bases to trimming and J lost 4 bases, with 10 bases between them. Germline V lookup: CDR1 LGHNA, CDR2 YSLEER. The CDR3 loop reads CASSQDHGTGNTIYF. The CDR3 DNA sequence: TGCGCCAGCAGCCAAGATCACGGAACGGGAAACACCATATATTTT.

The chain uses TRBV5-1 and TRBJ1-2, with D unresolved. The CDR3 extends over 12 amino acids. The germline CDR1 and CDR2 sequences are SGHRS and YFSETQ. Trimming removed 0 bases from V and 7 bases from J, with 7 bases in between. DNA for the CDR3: TGCGCCAGCAGCTTGGACGGGATTGGCTACACCTTC. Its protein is CASSLDGIGYTF.

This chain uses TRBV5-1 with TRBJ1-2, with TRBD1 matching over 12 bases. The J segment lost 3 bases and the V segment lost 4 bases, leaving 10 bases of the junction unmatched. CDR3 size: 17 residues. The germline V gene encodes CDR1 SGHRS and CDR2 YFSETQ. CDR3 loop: CASSPGTGGEVDYGYTF. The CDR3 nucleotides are TGCGCCAGCAGCCCAGGGACAGGGGGCGAGGTTGACTATGGCTACACCTTC.

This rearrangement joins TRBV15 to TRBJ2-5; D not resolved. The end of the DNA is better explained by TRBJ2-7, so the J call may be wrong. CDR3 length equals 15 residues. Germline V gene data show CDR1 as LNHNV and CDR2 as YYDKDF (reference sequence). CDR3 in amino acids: CATSRIGFYDYEQYF. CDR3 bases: TGTGCCACCAGCAGAATTGGGTTCTACGACTACGAGCAGTACTTC.